Listed below are T cell receptor beta chains from one sample, sequenced in a study of cytomegalovirus exposure and HLA in healthy donors. The repertoire was sequenced with immunoSEQ multiplex PCR; TCRdb's copy has only in-frame clones and lacks some. The sample holds around 200,000 clones. Sequencing was done on a sample of PBMCs. The receptor set was obtained from a girl aged 2 to 10 in good health and CMV-seropositive. Each CDR3 is given with its conserved first and last residue. Each record gives: J gene, CDR3 length, V gene, CDR3 protein.

J gene: TRBJ1-1; CDR3 length: 13; V gene: TRBV6-1; CDR3 protein: CASYGQGGPEAFF
J gene: TRBJ2-7; CDR3 length: 15; V gene: TRBV28; CDR3 protein: CASTSLAGARYEQYF
J gene: TRBJ2-7; CDR3 length: 12; V gene: TRBV7-9; CDR3 protein: CASSPSSHEQYF
J gene: TRBJ2-3; CDR3 length: 15; V gene: TRBV10-3; CDR3 protein: CARREGTRDTDTQYF
J gene: TRBJ1-1; CDR3 length: 14; V gene: TRBV7-2; CDR3 protein: CASSPRDGGTEAFF
J gene: TRBJ2-5; CDR3 length: 20; V gene: TRBV15; CDR3 protein: CATSREGGQVSGWREETQYF
J gene: TRBJ1-2; CDR3 length: 16; V gene: TRBV6-5; CDR3 protein: CASGYSTGRIDYGYTF
J gene: TRBJ2-5; CDR3 length: 18; V gene: TRBV11-2; CDR3 protein: CASSFGTSGSTAGETQYF
J gene: TRBJ1-5; CDR3 length: 14; V gene: TRBV2; CDR3 protein: CASSLGRGNQPQHF
J gene: TRBJ2-3; CDR3 length: 16; V gene: TRBV5-1; CDR3 protein: CASSLYSGGTGDTQYF
J gene: TRBJ2-6; CDR3 length: 15; V gene: TRBV28; CDR3 protein: CATTTAGAGANVLTF
J gene: TRBJ1-2; CDR3 length: 12; V gene: TRBV2; CDR3 protein: CASMQGFYGYTF
J gene: NA; CDR3 length: 14; V gene: TRBV5-1; CDR3 protein: CASSGGQGADEQYF
J gene: TRBJ1-2; CDR3 length: 14; V gene: TRBV7-3; CDR3 protein: CASSPPGADYGYTF
J gene: TRBJ1-2; CDR3 length: 14; V gene: TRBV4-1; CDR3 protein: CASSQEDSNYGYTF
J gene: TRBJ2-7; CDR3 length: 16; V gene: TRBV6-4; CDR3 protein: CASSPRDSGDLGEQYF
J gene: TRBJ1-5; CDR3 length: 16; V gene: TRBV15; CDR3 protein: CATSTLAGGRNQPQHF
J gene: TRBJ2-7; CDR3 length: 14; V gene: TRBV19; CDR3 protein: CASSISSGTYEQYF
J gene: TRBJ1-5; CDR3 length: 14; V gene: TRBV27; CDR3 protein: CASSSTYSNQPQHF
J gene: TRBJ2-5; CDR3 length: 13; V gene: TRBV19; CDR3 protein: CASSPTVQETQYF
J gene: TRBJ2-7; CDR3 length: 15; V gene: TRBV4-1; CDR3 protein: CASSLGVSTAYEQYF
J gene: TRBJ2-1; CDR3 length: 12; V gene: TRBV9; CDR3 protein: CASSSRGYEQFF
J gene: TRBJ2-7; CDR3 length: 14; V gene: TRBV27; CDR3 protein: CASSFTGGAYERYF
J gene: NA; CDR3 length: 15; V gene: TRBV6-5; CDR3 protein: CASSYSGASAYEQYF
J gene: TRBJ1-2; CDR3 length: 12; V gene: TRBV5-8; CDR3 protein: CASSRQYDGYTF
J gene: TRBJ2-1; CDR3 length: 15; V gene: TRBV28; CDR3 protein: CASSLVRGSYNEQFF
J gene: TRBJ1-2; CDR3 length: 15; V gene: TRBV6-1; CDR3 protein: CASTEGTGAFYGYTF
J gene: TRBJ2-3; CDR3 length: 16; V gene: TRBV7-2; CDR3 protein: CASSKTSGSPTDTQYF
J gene: TRBJ2-7; CDR3 length: 12; V gene: TRBV2; CDR3 protein: CASSGESYEQYF
J gene: TRBJ1-1; CDR3 length: 12; V gene: TRBV6-6; CDR3 protein: CARGTEDTEAFF
J gene: TRBJ1-1; CDR3 length: 16; V gene: TRBV7-2; CDR3 protein: CASSPSGGPMNTEAFF
J gene: TRBJ1-5; CDR3 length: 15; V gene: TRBV6-1; CDR3 protein: CASSEILDNRQPQHF
J gene: TRBJ2-2; CDR3 length: 15; V gene: TRBV7-2; CDR3 protein: CASSLSPDSTGELFF
J gene: TRBJ2-7; CDR3 length: 15; V gene: TRBV9; CDR3 protein: CASSVLAGGFGEQYF
J gene: TRBJ2-2; CDR3 length: 15; V gene: TRBV5-1; CDR3 protein: CASTTGQGNTGELFF
J gene: TRBJ1-1; CDR3 length: 11; V gene: TRBV29-1; CDR3 protein: CSVELRGEAFF
J gene: TRBJ1-1; CDR3 length: 14; V gene: TRBV5-6; CDR3 protein: CASTNRGTNTEAFF
J gene: TRBJ2-7; CDR3 length: 17; V gene: TRBV7-9; CDR3 protein: CASSRTSGTGGSYEQYF
J gene: TRBJ2-2; CDR3 length: 19; V gene: TRBV27; CDR3 protein: CASSLIRRLAGDVTGELFF
J gene: TRBJ1-4; CDR3 length: 15; V gene: TRBV2; CDR3 protein: CASSQLTLQVGKLFF
J gene: TRBJ1-5; CDR3 length: 12; V gene: TRBV10-3; CDR3 protein: CAISPGNQPQHF
J gene: TRBJ2-2; CDR3 length: 17; V gene: TRBV21-1; CDR3 protein: CASSNLWGGGNTGELFF
J gene: TRBJ2-7; CDR3 length: 13; V gene: TRBV2; CDR3 protein: CASRVAGAYEQYF
J gene: TRBJ1-1; CDR3 length: 13; V gene: TRBV6-5; CDR3 protein: CASSWRPNTEAFF
J gene: TRBJ2-1; CDR3 length: 14; V gene: TRBV4-1; CDR3 protein: CASKREGPEGEQFF
J gene: TRBJ2-2; CDR3 length: 15; V gene: TRBV5-1; CDR3 protein: CASSIAGLDTGELFF
J gene: TRBJ2-2; CDR3 length: 14; V gene: TRBV13; CDR3 protein: CASSSVAVTGELFF
J gene: TRBJ1-1; CDR3 length: 13; V gene: TRBV19; CDR3 protein: CASSQQGSTEAFF
J gene: NA; CDR3 length: 12; V gene: TRBV6-6; CDR3 protein: CASSHRTYEQYF
J gene: TRBJ1-2; CDR3 length: 13; V gene: TRBV28; CDR3 protein: CASSLGQGYGYTF
J gene: TRBJ2-1; CDR3 length: 16; V gene: TRBV5-1; CDR3 protein: CASKNLGTSGRVEQFF
J gene: TRBJ2-3; CDR3 length: 15; V gene: TRBV5-5; CDR3 protein: CASSPSTGPTDTQYF
J gene: TRBJ2-1; CDR3 length: 12; V gene: TRBV29-1; CDR3 protein: CSVERSGDEQFF
J gene: TRBJ2-5; CDR3 length: 15; V gene: TRBV29-1; CDR3 protein: CSVTWKQGFGETQYF
J gene: TRBJ2-1; CDR3 length: 15; V gene: TRBV27; CDR3 protein: CASSLVAGGPNEQFF
J gene: TRBJ1-5; CDR3 length: 16; V gene: TRBV28; CDR3 protein: CASSARQGVSNQPQHF
J gene: TRBJ1-2; CDR3 length: 15; V gene: TRBV11-2; CDR3 protein: CASSPRGGAGYGYTF
J gene: TRBJ1-6; CDR3 length: 12; V gene: TRBV5-1; CDR3 protein: CASSLGEAPLHF
J gene: TRBJ2-7; CDR3 length: 13; V gene: TRBV5-1; CDR3 protein: CASSERNSYEQYF